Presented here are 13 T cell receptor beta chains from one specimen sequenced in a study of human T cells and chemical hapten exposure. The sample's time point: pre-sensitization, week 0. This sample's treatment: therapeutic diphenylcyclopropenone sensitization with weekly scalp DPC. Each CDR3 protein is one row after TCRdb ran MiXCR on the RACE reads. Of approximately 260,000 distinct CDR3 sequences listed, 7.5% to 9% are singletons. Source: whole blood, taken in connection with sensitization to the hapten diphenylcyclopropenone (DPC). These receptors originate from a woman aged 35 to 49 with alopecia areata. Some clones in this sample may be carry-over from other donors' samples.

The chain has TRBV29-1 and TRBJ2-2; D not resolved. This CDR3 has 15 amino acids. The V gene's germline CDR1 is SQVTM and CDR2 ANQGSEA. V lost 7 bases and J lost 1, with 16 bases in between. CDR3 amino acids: CSAQDGRLNTGELFF. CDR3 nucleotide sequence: TGCAGCGCCCAAGACGGGCGATTGAACACCGGGGAGCTGTTTTTT.

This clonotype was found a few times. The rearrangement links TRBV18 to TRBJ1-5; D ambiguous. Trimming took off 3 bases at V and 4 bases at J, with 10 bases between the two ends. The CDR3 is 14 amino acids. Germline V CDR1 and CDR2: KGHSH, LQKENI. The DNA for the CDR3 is TGTGCCAGCTCACCCGGGAACAAGAATCAGCCCCAGCATTTT. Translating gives CASSPGNKNQPQHF.

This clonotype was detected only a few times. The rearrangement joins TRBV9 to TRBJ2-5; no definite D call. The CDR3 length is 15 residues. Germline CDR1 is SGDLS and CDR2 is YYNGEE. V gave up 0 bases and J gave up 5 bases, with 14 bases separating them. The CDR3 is CASSVAAGVLETQYF. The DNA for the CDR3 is TGTGCCAGCAGCGTAGCGGCTGGGGTCTTGGAGACCCAGTACTTC.

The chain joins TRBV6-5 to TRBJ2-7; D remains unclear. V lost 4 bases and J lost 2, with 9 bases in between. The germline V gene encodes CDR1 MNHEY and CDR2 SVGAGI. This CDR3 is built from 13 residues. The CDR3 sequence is CASSWANTYEQYF. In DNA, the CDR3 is TGTGCCAGCAGTTGGGCCAATACCTACGAGCAGTACTTC.

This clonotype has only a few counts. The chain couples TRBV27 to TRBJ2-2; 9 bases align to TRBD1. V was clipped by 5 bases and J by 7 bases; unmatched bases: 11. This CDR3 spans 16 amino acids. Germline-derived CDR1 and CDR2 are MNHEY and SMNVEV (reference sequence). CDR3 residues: CASSLDGTGRIGELFF. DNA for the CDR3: TGTGCCAGCAGTCTCGACGGGACAGGGAGAATCGGGGAGCTGTTTTTT.

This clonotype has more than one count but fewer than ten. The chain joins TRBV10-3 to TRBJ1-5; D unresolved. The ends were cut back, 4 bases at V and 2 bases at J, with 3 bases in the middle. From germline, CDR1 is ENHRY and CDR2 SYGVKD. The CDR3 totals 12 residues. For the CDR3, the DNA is TGTGCCATCAGTGCGGGCAATCAGCCCCAGCATTTT. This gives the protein CAISAGNQPQHF.

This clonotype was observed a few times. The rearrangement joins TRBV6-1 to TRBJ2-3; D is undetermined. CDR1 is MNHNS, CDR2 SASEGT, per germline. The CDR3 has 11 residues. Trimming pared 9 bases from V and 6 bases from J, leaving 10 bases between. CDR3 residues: CASAPQDTQYF. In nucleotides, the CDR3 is TGTGCCAGTGCCCCTCAGGATACGCAGTATTTT.

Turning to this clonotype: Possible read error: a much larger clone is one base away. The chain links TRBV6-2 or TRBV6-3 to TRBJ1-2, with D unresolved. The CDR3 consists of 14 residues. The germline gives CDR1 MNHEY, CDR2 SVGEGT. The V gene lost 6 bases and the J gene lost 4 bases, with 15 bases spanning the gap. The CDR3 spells CASSSSLRRYGYTF. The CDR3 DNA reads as TGTGCCAGCAGCAGCTCACTCAGGCGCTATGGCTACACCTTC.

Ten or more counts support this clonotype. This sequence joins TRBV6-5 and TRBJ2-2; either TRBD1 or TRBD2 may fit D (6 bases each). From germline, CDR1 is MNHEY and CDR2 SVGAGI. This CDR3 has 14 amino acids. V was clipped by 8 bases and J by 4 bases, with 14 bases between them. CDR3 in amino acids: CASSGAPSTGELFF. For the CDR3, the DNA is TGTGCCAGCTCGGGGGCACCGAGCACCGGGGAGCTGTTTTTT.

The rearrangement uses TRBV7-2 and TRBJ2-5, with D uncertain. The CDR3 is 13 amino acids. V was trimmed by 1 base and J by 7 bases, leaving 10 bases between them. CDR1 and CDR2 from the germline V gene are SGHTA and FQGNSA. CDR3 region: CASSLDSPGTQYF. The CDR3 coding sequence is TGTGCCAGCAGCTTAGATAGTCCGGGGACCCAGTACTTC.

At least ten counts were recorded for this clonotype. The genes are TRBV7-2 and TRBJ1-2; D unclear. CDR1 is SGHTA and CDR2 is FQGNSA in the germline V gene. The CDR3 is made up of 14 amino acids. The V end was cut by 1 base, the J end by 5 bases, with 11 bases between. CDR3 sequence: CASSLEVWQYGYTF. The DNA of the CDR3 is TGTGCCAGCAGCTTAGAAGTATGGCAGTATGGCTACACCTTC.

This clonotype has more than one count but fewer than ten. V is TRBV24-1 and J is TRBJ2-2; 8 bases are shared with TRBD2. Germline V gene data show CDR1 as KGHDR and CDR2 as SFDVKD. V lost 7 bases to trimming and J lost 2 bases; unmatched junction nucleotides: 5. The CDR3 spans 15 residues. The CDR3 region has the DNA TGTGCCACCAGCGGGCTAGCGGGCAACACCGGGGAGCTGTTTTTT. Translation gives CATSGLAGNTGELFF.

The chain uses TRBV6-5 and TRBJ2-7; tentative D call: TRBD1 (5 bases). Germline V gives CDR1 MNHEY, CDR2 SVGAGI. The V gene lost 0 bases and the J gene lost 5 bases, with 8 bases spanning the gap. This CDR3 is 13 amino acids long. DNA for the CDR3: TGTGCCAGCAGTTACTCCCAGGGCCACGAGCAGTACTTC. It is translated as CASSYSQGHEQYF.